Presented here are 32 T cell receptor beta chains from one specimen sequenced in a study of cytomegalovirus exposure and HLA in healthy donors (dated by TCRdb to about 2017). Preparation of the library involved the immunoSEQ multiplex PCR assay. The multiplex PCR relied on a mix of 60 forward primers for TCR Vbeta segments and 13 reverse primers for TCR Jbeta segments. Sourced from immuneACCESS, this table was stored by TCRdb with only in-frame sequences that have V and J called. A share of the clones is absent; for the studies checked, an unresolved V gene accounts for under half, and the remainder has no known explanation. For this sample there are 25,000 to 35,000 clones; roughly 60% appear just once. Jointly, the top ten make up about a fifth of the sample. The sample comprised PBMCs. The receptors stem from a man over 45 in good health and CMV-seropositive.

This clone has only a few counts. This sequence joins TRBV29-1 and TRBJ1-2; the match to TRBD1 covers 8 bases. Looked up from germline, CDR1 is SQVTM and CDR2 is ANQGSEA. Trimming took 6 bases from V and 2 from J; bases not matched to a gene: 5. This CDR3 contains 13 residues. CDR3 loop: CSVSGGVNYGYTF. In DNA form, the CDR3 reads TGCAGCGTCTCAGGGGGCGTCAACTATGGCTACACCTTC. The whole variable domain, remainder taken from reference TRBV29-1 and TRBJ1-2, is SAVISQKPSRDICQRGTSLTIQCQVDSQVTMMFWYRQQPGQSLTLIATANQGSEATYESGFVIDKFPISRPNLTFSTLTVSNMSPEDSSIYLCSVSGGVNYGYTFGSGTRLTVV.

This chain connects TRBV7-6 to TRBJ2-3; no firm D call. The germline gives CDR1 SGHVS, CDR2 FNYEAQ. The CDR3 consists of 18 residues. Trimming stripped 4 bases from V and 0 bases from J, with 20 bases between. The CDR3 coding sequence is TGTGCCAGCAGCTATAGCCCCGCAACTTGGTCCAGCACAGATACGCAGTATTTT. Protein sequence: CASSYSPATWSSTDTQYF.

The V gene is TRBV10-3, the J gene TRBJ2-7, with D unclear. The CDR3 has 14 residues. Germline CDR1 is ENHRY and CDR2 is SYGVKD. V dropped 6 bases and J dropped 7 bases, with 19 bases sitting between them. The CDR3 DNA reads TGTGCCATCAGCCGACCCGACCTCCTAGGTGAGCAGTACTTC. Protein: CAISRPDLLGEQYF.

The chain uses TRBV6-5 and TRBJ2-1; 10 bases are a match to TRBD2. CDR1 MNHEY and CDR2 SVGAGI come from the germline V gene. This CDR3 comprises 15 residues. The junction had 8 bases not matched to a gene; V was cut back by 5 bases and J by 7 bases. CDR3 protein: CASSPLAGALNEQFF. The CDR3 bases are TGTGCCAGCAGTCCCCTAGCGGGAGCCTTAAATGAGCAGTTCTTC.

The chain joins TRBV27 to TRBJ2-1; no firm D call. The CDR3 loop spans 14 amino acids. Germline-derived CDR1 and CDR2 are MNHEY and SMNVEV (reference sequence). Trimming shortened V by 3 bases and J by 0 bases, and 6 bases separated the two germline ends. The CDR3 loop reads CASSFPNSYNEQFF. The CDR3 DNA sequence: TGTGCCAGCAGTTTTCCAAACTCCTACAATGAGCAGTTCTTC.

This clone was detected only a few times. The chain has TRBV5-1 and TRBJ1-1; D uncertain. Per germline, CDR1 SGHRS and CDR2 YFSETQ. V lost 2 bases to trimming and J lost 0 bases, with 5 bases between them. The CDR3 sequence is 13 residues long. In DNA form, the CDR3 reads TGCGCCAGCAGCTTTGACATGAACACTGAAGCTTTCTTT. It codes for CASSFDMNTEAFF.

The V gene is TRBV7-2, the J gene TRBJ2-1, with 12 bases identical to TRBD2. After removal of 1 base from V and 6 bases from J, the junction contained 4 bases not matched to a gene. The length of the CDR3 is 16 residues. CDR1 is SGHTA and CDR2 is FQGNSA in the germline V gene. The CDR3 sequence: CASSLVGTSGPNEQFF. The CDR3 DNA reads as TGTGCCAGCAGCTTAGTCGGGACTAGCGGGCCCAATGAGCAGTTCTTC.

This clone has just a few counts. The chain joins TRBV30 to TRBJ1-2; a weak D match, TRBD1 (5 bases). The germline V and J ends were trimmed by 5 bases and 13 bases, with 14 bases remaining between them. This CDR3 has 10 amino acids. Germline loops: CDR1 GTSNPN, CDR2 SVGIG (reference sequence). The CDR3 spells CAWGGSQPTF. CDR3 DNA sequence: TGTGCCTGGGGGGGGTCCCAGCCCACCTTC.

This chain uses TRBV5-1 with TRBJ2-7, with TRBD1 matching 10 bases. CDR3 length: 15 residues. Trimming removed 4 bases from V and 6 bases from J; junction bases left unmatched: 10. The V gene's germline CDR1 is SGHRS and CDR2 YFSETQ. The CDR3 coding sequence is TGCGCCAGCAGCCTTGCGATACGGACAGGGGGCGAGCAGTACTTC. This encodes CASSLAIRTGGEQYF. Filled out from reference TRBV5-1 and TRBJ2-7, the complete variable domain reads KAGVTQTPRYLIKTRGQQVTLSCSPISGHRSVSWYQQTPGQGLQFLFEYFSETQRNKGNFPGRFSGRQFSNSRSEMNVSTLELGDSALYLCASSLAIRTGGEQYFGPGTRLTVT.

This clone was seen a few times. V is TRBV18 and J is TRBJ2-1, with D possibly TRBD2 on 5 matching bases. Deletions cut 2 bases from V and 6 bases from J, with 11 bases between. Germline assignment: CDR1 KGHSH and CDR2 LQKENI. The CDR3 length is 14 residues. The CDR3 reads CASSPGLEGNEQFF. The CDR3 region has the DNA TGTGCCAGCTCACCAGGGCTAGAGGGCAATGAGCAGTTCTTC.

This chain uses TRBV6-6 with TRBJ1-5; TRBD1 aligns across 8 bases. The CDR3 has 15 residues. Germline V lookup: CDR1 MNHNY, CDR2 SVGAGI (reference sequence). Trimming at V came to 6 bases and at J to 3 bases, leaving 7 bases not matched to a gene. The CDR3 coding sequence is TGTGCCAGCAGCCGGGGACAGGCTCTCAATCAGCCCCAGCATTTT. The encoded protein is CASSRGQALNQPQHF.

The chain carries TRBV7-2 and TRBJ2-5; TRBD1 matches at 7 bases. Germline V lookup: CDR1 SGHTA, CDR2 FQGNSA. V trimming: 5 bases; J trimming: 0 bases; junction bases outside the gene matches: 6. This CDR3 contains 15 residues. CDR3 DNA sequence: TGTGCCAGCAGCCGCTGGACAGGAAACCAAGAGACCCAGTACTTC. Translating gives CASSRWTGNQETQYF.

In nucleotides, the CDR3 is TGTGCCAGCCTACGAGGGACTGAAGCTTTCTTT. Translated: CASLRGTEAFF. The V call is TRBV6-5, the J call TRBJ1-1; D is unresolved. Germline V lookup: CDR1 MNHEY, CDR2 SVGAGI. Between the trimmed V and J ends, which lost 8 bases and 5 bases, there was a span of 9 bases. The CDR3 is 11 amino acids.

The CDR3 here is CALIGGGRLTGELFF. As DNA, the CDR3 is TGTGCCTTAATAGGCGGGGGGCGATTGACCGGGGAGCTGTTTTTT. The chain carries TRBV30 and TRBJ2-2; 8 bases are a match to TRBD2. The CDR3 runs to 15 residues. V lost 7 bases, J lost 5 bases, and 12 bases stayed unmatched. Per germline, CDR1 GTSNPN and CDR2 SVGIG (reference sequence).

The V gene is TRBV7-6, the J gene TRBJ2-7, with D maybe TRBD2 (5 bases). V shed 3 bases and J shed 0 bases, with 12 bases lying between them. CDR1 and CDR2 (germline): SGHVS, FNYEAQ. This CDR3 is built from 15 residues. The CDR3 DNA reads as TGTGCCAGCAGCTTGTACGCTCGGGACTCCTACGAGCAGTACTTC. This sequence encodes CASSLYARDSYEQYF.

The genes are TRBV6-5 and TRBJ2-7; D may be TRBD1 (6 bases). V dropped 6 bases and J dropped 0 bases, with 6 bases sitting between them. CDR3 length equals 12 residues. Germline values: CDR1 MNHEY, CDR2 SVGAGI. The CDR3, as DNA: TGTGCCAGCAGGGACAGCTCCTACGAGCAGTACTTC. Its translation is CASRDSSYEQYF.

A few counts support this clone. V gene TRBV30 combines with J gene TRBJ1-6, with TRBD1 as a possible D gene (5 bases). V dropped 2 bases and J dropped 9 bases, with 11 bases sitting between them. The CDR3 has 13 amino acids. Germline values: CDR1 GTSNPN, CDR2 SVGIG (reference sequence). The CDR3 DNA follows: TGTGCCTGGAGTCTGGGGGGTAGTTCACCCCTCCACTTT. It yields the protein CAWSLGGSSPLHF.

The rearrangement joins TRBV5-1 to TRBJ2-7; TRBD1 aligns across 8 bases. Germline V gene lookup returns CDR1 SGHRS and CDR2 YFSETQ. The CDR3 extends over 16 amino acids. V gave up 0 bases and J gave up 4 bases; unmatched junction bases: 9. The CDR3, as DNA: TGCGCCAGCAGCTTGGGAGGACAGGGTGGCGGGTACGAGCAGTACTTC. It translates to CASSLGGQGGGYEQYF.

This clone has just one count. The V call is TRBV6-5, the J call TRBJ2-7; TRBD2 agrees at 8 bases. Trimming removed 6 bases from V and 3 bases from J; junction bases left unmatched: 7. From germline, CDR1 is MNHEY and CDR2 SVGAGI. The length of the CDR3 is 14 residues. CDR3 sequence: CASSPLAGHYEQYF. The CDR3 coding sequence is TGTGCCAGCAGCCCATTAGCGGGGCACTACGAGCAGTACTTC.

The V and J genes are TRBV7-9 and TRBJ1-1; no firm D call. Germline lookup yields CDR1 SEHNR and CDR2 FQNEAQ (reference sequence). V shed 2 bases and J shed 5 bases, with 6 bases lying between them. The CDR3 has 12 residues. The CDR3 reads CASSLRGTEAFF. DNA of the CDR3: TGTGCCAGCAGCTTAAGAGGAACTGAAGCTTTCTTT.

The chain links TRBV5-1 to TRBJ2-7; unclear D gene. With 0 bases removed from V and 0 bases from J, the gap between germline ends came to 7 bases. Per the germline V gene, CDR1 is SGHRS and CDR2 is YFSETQ. The CDR3 consists of 14 residues. The CDR3 DNA is TGCGCCAGCAGCTTGGACCCTAGCTCCTACGAGCAGTACTTC. Translated: CASSLDPSSYEQYF.

The chain links TRBV25-1 to TRBJ1-2, with D perhaps matching TRBD1 (5 bases). Trimming removed 3 bases at V and 4 bases at J, with 9 bases between. Germline V gene sequence: CDR1 MGHDK, CDR2 SYGVNS. The length of the CDR3 is 13 residues. CDR3 amino acids: CASSDPGPYGYTF. The CDR3 DNA follows: TGTGCCAGCAGTGACCCAGGGCCCTATGGCTACACCTTC.

The sample holds one count of this clone. The chain joins TRBV7-2 to TRBJ1-2; possible D gene TRBD1, 6 bases. Germline CDR1 and CDR2: SGHTA and FQGNSA. This CDR3 is 14 amino acids long. Trimming removed 5 bases at V and 8 bases at J, with 18 bases between. The CDR3 loop is CASSLKSDRTGYTF. CDR3 nucleotide sequence: TGTGCCAGCAGCCTCAAATCCGACAGGACAGGCTACACCTTC.

The V gene is TRBV7-9, the J gene TRBJ2-7, with 7 bases aligning to TRBD1. The trim removed 5 bases at V and 3 bases at J, leaving 7 bases unmatched. The CDR3 is 14 amino acids. Germline CDR1 is SEHNR and CDR2 is FQNEAQ (reference sequence). This chain's CDR3 is CASSPTGWDYEQYF. In DNA, the CDR3 is TGTGCCAGCAGCCCGACAGGGTGGGACTACGAGCAGTACTTC. The variable domain in full, with the rest retrieved from reference TRBV7-9 and TRBJ2-7, is DTGVSQNPRHKITKRGQNVTFRCDPISEHNRLYWYRQTLGQGPEFLTYFQNEAQLEKSRLLSDRFSAERPKGSFSTLEIQRTEQGDSAMYLCASSPTGWDYEQYFGPGTRLTVT.

The rearrangement joins TRBV5-1 to TRBJ2-7, with D possibly being TRBD1 (5 bases). CDR3 length: 14 amino acids. V gave up 0 bases and J gave up 3 bases, with 10 bases separating them. Germline loops: CDR1 SGHRS, CDR2 YFSETQ. CDR3 amino acids: CASSLAGDSYEQYF. The CDR3 DNA follows: TGCGCCAGCAGCTTGGCCGGAGACAGCTACGAGCAGTACTTC.

The chain links TRBV13 to TRBJ2-7; no firm D call. The V end was cut by 4 bases, the J end by 5 bases, with 15 bases between. Looked up from germline, CDR1 is PRHDT and CDR2 is FYEKMQ (reference sequence). The CDR3 loop spans 14 amino acids. In DNA, the CDR3 is TGTGCCAGCAGCTCCAGAACGGGTCCCCACGAGCAGTACTTC. It translates to CASSSRTGPHEQYF.

The V call is TRBV29-1, the J call TRBJ2-7; tentatively, D is TRBD2 (6 bases). CDR3 length: 12 residues. Trimming stripped 8 bases from V and 1 base from J, with 12 bases between. Germline V gene lookup returns CDR1 SQVTM and CDR2 ANQGSEA. CDR3 in amino acids: CSIRDSSYEQYF. Written as DNA, the CDR3 is TGCAGCATCCGGGACTCTTCCTACGAGCAGTACTTC.

This chain joins TRBV19 and TRBJ2-7; 8 nucleotides match TRBD1. Germline V gene data show CDR1 as LNHDA and CDR2 as SQIVND (reference sequence). Germline trimming cut 3 bases from V and 5 bases from J; bases unmatched to any gene: 3. This CDR3 is built from 13 residues. DNA for the CDR3: TGTGCCAGTAGTATTTTGACAGGGGACGAGCAGTACTTC. This gives the protein CASSILTGDEQYF.

This clone was recorded a few times. V usage is TRBV30 and J usage is TRBJ2-7, with 7 nucleotides matching TRBD1. The CDR3 spans 13 residues. The germline V gene encodes CDR1 GTSNPN and CDR2 SVGIG (reference sequence). V shed 2 bases, J shed 7 bases, and the junction held 8 bases outside the gene matches. The CDR3 DNA follows: TGTGCCTGGAGTTGGTCAGGGGGTAGAGAGCAGTACTTC. This gives the protein CAWSWSGGREQYF.

The gene calls are TRBV5-1 and TRBJ2-3; 7 bases are a match to TRBD1. With V trimmed by 8 bases and J by 2 bases, 8 bases remained unmatched. Germline V CDR1 and CDR2: SGHRS, YFSETQ. The CDR3 contains 14 residues. CDR3 nucleotides: TGCGCCAGTTCAAACAGGGGACCCACAGATACGCAGTATTTT. Translating gives CASSNRGPTDTQYF.

The chain joins TRBV4-3 to TRBJ2-3; D call uncertain. Trimming took 1 base from V and 5 from J, leaving 7 bases between them. In germline, CDR1 is LGHNA, CDR2 YSLEER. The CDR3 length is 13 residues. The CDR3 DNA sequence: TGCGCCAGCAGCCAAGTATACGGAGATACGCAGTATTTT. Amino acids: CASSQVYGDTQYF.

The chain carries TRBV2 and TRBJ2-7, with a weak D call TRBD2 (5 bases). CDR3 length: 12 residues. Germline CDR1 reads SNHLY; CDR2 reads FYNNEI. Deletions cut 7 bases from V and 4 bases from J, with 11 bases between. The CDR3 sequence: CASTKAGYEQYF. The CDR3 DNA reads TGTGCCAGCACCAAGGCGGGTTACGAGCAGTACTTC. Filled out from reference TRBV2 and TRBJ2-7, the complete variable domain reads EPEVTQTPSHQVTQMGQEVILRCVPISNHLYFYWYRQILGQKVEFLVSFYNNEISEKSEIFDDQFSVERPDGSNFTLKIRSTKLEDSAMYFCASTKAGYEQYFGPGTRLTVT.